The next 32 T cell receptor beta chains were all read from a single sample in a study of T cells in localized non-small cell lung cancer (dated by TCRdb to about 2020). The library was built by means of the immunoSEQ multiplex PCR assay. Not all clones reach the TCRdb copy of this immuneACCESS table, which keeps in-frame sequences only. Checked studies attribute under half of the gap to unresolved V genes and leave the rest unexplained. The sample records 90,000 or so clones, over 80% of which are singletons. Roughly 15% of the sample is taken by the ten largest. This sample comprised peripheral blood, obtained before any cancer treatment. The receptors stem from a man aged 35 to 69 with stage I squamous cell lung carcinoma.

The chain employs TRBV5-1 and TRBJ2-7; D gene unclear. Germline V lookup: CDR1 SGHRS, CDR2 YFSETQ. The CDR3 is 13 amino acids. V dropped 0 bases and J dropped 5 bases, with 9 bases sitting between them. The CDR3 region has the DNA TGCGCCAGCAGCTTGGGTGTCTCAGACGAGCAGTACTTC. This translates into CASSLGVSDEQYF.

This clone was found a few times. The CDR3 coding sequence is TGTGCCAGCAGTTCGCAGGGCTGGGGCTACACCTTC. Protein sequence: CASSSQGWGYTF. The J gene is TRBJ1-2, the V gene TRBV28, with a possible D match to TRBD1 (5 bases). The CDR3 loop spans 12 amino acids. V was trimmed by 4 bases and J by 8 bases, leaving 11 bases between them. The V gene's germline CDR1 is MDHEN and CDR2 SYDVKM.

V and J are TRBV5-4 and TRBJ1-2; D not resolved. V shed 3 bases and J shed 6 bases, with 12 bases lying between them. The CDR3 contains 13 residues. The germline gives CDR1 SGHNT, CDR2 YYREEE (reference sequence). Here the CDR3 DNA reads TGTGCCAGCAGCTCCGCGTCGGAGAATGGCTACACCTTC. Translated, it gives CASSSASENGYTF.

This clone was found a few times. The chain employs TRBV6-6 and TRBJ1-2; unclear D gene. V lost 6 bases and J 4 bases, leaving 12 bases between the germline ends. This CDR3 region has 13 residues. The V gene's germline CDR1 is MNHNY and CDR2 SVGAGI (reference sequence). CDR3 sequence reads: CASRRPESYGYTF. CDR3 in DNA: TGTGCCAGCAGACGGCCGGAGAGCTATGGCTACACCTTC.

The chain is built from TRBV5-1 and TRBJ1-4; possible D gene TRBD1, 6 bases. The CDR3 covers 15 residues. Trimming stripped 0 bases from V and 5 bases from J, with 11 bases between. Germline V gives CDR1 SGHRS, CDR2 YFSETQ. The CDR3 DNA reads TGCGCCAGCAGCTTGGGGGGGGCGAGGAATGAAAAACTGTTTTTT. Translating it yields CASSLGGARNEKLFF.

The table lists this clone with a count of one. The chain joins TRBV18 to TRBJ2-5; D is unresolved. CDR1 is KGHSH, CDR2 LQKENI, per germline. The CDR3 is 13 amino acids. V was trimmed by 7 bases and J by 2 bases, leaving 11 bases between them. CDR3 protein: CASWALSQETQYF. DNA of the CDR3: TGTGCCAGCTGGGCCCTTTCTCAAGAGACCCAGTACTTC.

This clone occurred a few times. The CDR3 loop reads CSARRANEAFF. The CDR3, as DNA: TGCAGTGCTAGAAGGGCGAATGAAGCTTTCTTT. This chain uses TRBV20-1 with TRBJ1-1, with no clear D. Trimming shortened V by 2 bases and J by 7 bases, and 8 bases separated the two germline ends. Germline CDR1 DFQATT, CDR2 SNEGSKA (reference sequence). The CDR3 spans 11 residues.

V is TRBV2 and J is TRBJ2-7, with a tentative D call TRBD2 (6 bases). Trimming removed 7 bases from V and 7 bases from J, with 17 bases in between. The CDR3 length is 13 residues. Germline CDR1 is SNHLY and CDR2 is FYNNEI. The CDR3 DNA reads as TGTGCCAGCACCCGGGACTTGGGTAGGGAGCAGTACTTC. This gives the protein CASTRDLGREQYF. Full variable domain (remainder filled in from reference TRBV2 and TRBJ2-7): EPEVTQTPSHQVTQMGQEVILRCVPISNHLYFYWYRQILGQKVEFLVSFYNNEISEKSEIFDDQFSVERPDGSNFTLKIRSTKLEDSAMYFCASTRDLGREQYFGPGTRLTVT.

This clone was picked up many times. CDR3 DNA sequence: TGTGCCAGCAGTTACGCCCAGCGGTTAAACACCGGGGAGCTGTTTTTT. This sequence encodes CASSYAQRLNTGELFF. The rearrangement joins TRBV6-5 to TRBJ2-2; perhaps TRBD2 as D (5 bases). Trimming took 2 bases from V and 2 from J, leaving 12 bases between them. The CDR3 runs 16 residues. Germline CDR1 and CDR2: MNHEY and SVGAGI.

The chain combines TRBV9 with TRBJ2-1; 10 bases are a match to TRBD2. The length of the CDR3 is 16 residues. Germline loops: CDR1 SGDLS, CDR2 YYNGEE. After removal of 0 bases from V and 6 bases from J, the junction contained 6 bases not matched to a gene. Here the CDR3 DNA reads TGTGCCAGCAGCGTAGGAAGCGGGGGGGCACCCAATGAGCAGTTCTTC. Its translation: CASSVGSGGAPNEQFF.

The gene calls are TRBV7-6 and TRBJ2-1; TRBD1 agrees at 9 bases. The CDR3 sequence is 15 residues long. Germline V gives CDR1 SGHVS, CDR2 FNYEAQ. The ends lost 1 base at V and 3 bases at J; junction bases unmatched: 1. CDR3 nucleotide sequence: TGTGCCAGCAGCTTAGGGGACAGGGTCTACAATGAGCAGTTCTTC. This sequence encodes CASSLGDRVYNEQFF.

The gene calls are TRBV5-1 and TRBJ2-1; no firm D call. The V end lost 0 bases, the J end lost 1 base, and 5 bases lay between the germline ends. Germline CDR1 SGHRS, CDR2 YFSETQ. This CDR3 has 14 amino acids. The CDR3 loop is CASSLGQSYNEQFF. CDR3 DNA: TGCGCCAGCAGCTTGGGGCAATCCTACAATGAGCAGTTCTTC.

This clone was recorded a few times. The V gene is TRBV5-1, the J gene TRBJ1-1, with a weak D call TRBD1 (6 bases). Germline V gene sequence: CDR1 SGHRS, CDR2 YFSETQ. The ends were cut back, 6 bases at V and 3 bases at J, with 18 bases in the middle. The CDR3 has 15 amino acids. The CDR3 DNA sequence: TGCGCCAGCACCGACCTTCCGGGGGCTCACACTGAAGCTTTCTTT. Protein product: CASTDLPGAHTEAFF.

This clone was detected once. CDR3 bases: TGTGCCAGCAGTGAATTCCGGGCCTCTGAAGCTTTCTTT. This codes for CASSEFRASEAFF. V usage is TRBV25-1 and J usage is TRBJ1-1; D is unresolved. The CDR3 totals 13 residues. Germline V gene data show CDR1 as MGHDK and CDR2 as SYGVNS. The V gene lost 1 base and the J gene lost 6 bases, with 9 bases spanning the gap.

The CDR3: CASSGSGAGQNQPQHF. The CDR3 DNA reads TGTGCCAGCAGTGGTAGCGGGGCCGGTCAGAATCAGCCCCAGCATTTT. The chain employs TRBV2 and TRBJ1-5, with D perhaps TRBD1 (5 bases). Between the trimmed V and J ends, which lost 4 bases and 4 bases, there was a span of 17 bases. The CDR3 runs to 16 residues. Germline-derived CDR1 and CDR2 are SNHLY and FYNNEI.

The J gene is TRBJ1-2, the V gene TRBV5-8; D is undetermined. The length of the CDR3 is 15 residues. Trimming cost V 4 bases and J 6 bases, with 19 bases left between them. Germline V CDR1 and CDR2: SGHTS, YDEGEE. The CDR3 DNA is TGTGCCAGCAGCAGAACCCTGACGGGTGTGGATGGCTACACCTTC. Translation gives CASSRTLTGVDGYTF.

The chain is built from TRBV9 and TRBJ2-5; D perhaps matches TRBD2 (5 bases). Per the germline V gene, CDR1 is SGDLS and CDR2 is YYNGEE. Deletions cut 0 bases from V and 4 bases from J, with 22 bases between. CDR3 length: 18 residues. CDR3 nucleotides: TGTGCCAGCAGCGTAGGACGAGTTCGCGGCGGTGGAGGAGAGACCCAGTACTTC. It yields the protein CASSVGRVRGGGGETQYF.

The chain links TRBV27 to TRBJ2-3, with D possibly being TRBD1 (6 bases). V was cut by 4 bases and J by 3 bases, with 17 bases left in between. The CDR3 extends over 16 amino acids. Germline CDR1 MNHEY, CDR2 SMNVEV (reference sequence). CDR3 DNA: TGTGCCAGCAGTTACTACAGGGTGGGGATGACAGATACGCAGTATTTT. It codes for CASSYYRVGMTDTQYF.

The rearrangement uses TRBV4-2 and TRBJ1-1, with a weak D call TRBD1 (5 bases). Trimming pared 0 bases from V and 10 bases from J, leaving 12 bases between. Germline CDR1 and CDR2: LGHNA and YNFKEQ. The CDR3 has 13 amino acids. For the CDR3, the DNA is TGTGCCAGCAGCCAAGATGAGGATAGGGGAGCTTTCTTT. Residues: CASSQDEDRGAFF.

The rearrangement joins TRBV28 to TRBJ1-2, with a tentative D call TRBD1 (6 bases). The V gene lost 3 bases and the J gene lost 8 bases, with 19 bases spanning the gap. The germline CDR1 and CDR2 sequences are MDHEN and SYDVKM. The CDR3 consists of 15 residues. CDR3 sequence (DNA): TGTGCCAGCAGTTTTGTGGTCAGGGGCCTGGGGGGCTACACCTTC. As protein: CASSFVVRGLGGYTF.

The chain joins TRBV10-3 to TRBJ1-2; TRBD1 agrees at 8 bases. V lost 5 bases to trimming and J lost 5 bases; unmatched junction nucleotides: 7. The CDR3 covers 14 residues. The germline V gene has CDR1 ENHRY and CDR2 SYGVKD. CDR3: CAISQGAQRYGYTF. The CDR3 coding sequence is TGTGCCATCAGTCAGGGGGCGCAACGGTATGGCTACACCTTC.

The chain combines TRBV7-2 with TRBJ1-1, with 10 positions matching TRBD1. Per germline, CDR1 SGHTA and CDR2 FQGNSA. V shed 5 bases, J shed 3 bases, and the junction held 9 bases outside the gene matches. There are 16 residues in the CDR3. Here the CDR3 reads CASSRPPGQGYTEAFF. The CDR3 nucleotides are TGTGCCAGCAGCCGACCACCGGGACAGGGGTACACTGAAGCTTTCTTT.

The DNA of the CDR3 is TGCAGCGTCCTCGGACAGGGGGCTATCTACGAGCAGTACTTC. This codes for CSVLGQGAIYEQYF. This chain connects TRBV29-1 to TRBJ2-7; TRBD1 agrees at 11 bases. V shed 6 bases, J shed 3 bases, and the junction held 7 bases outside the gene matches. Germline assignment: CDR1 SQVTM and CDR2 ANQGSEA. The CDR3 is 14 amino acids.

This clone was counted once. The chain uses TRBV6-1 and TRBJ2-3, with TRBD2 identical over 11 bases. V lost 2 bases to trimming and J lost 5 bases; unmatched junction nucleotides: 6. The germline gives CDR1 MNHNS, CDR2 SASEGT. The length of the CDR3 is 16 residues. The CDR3 here is CASSESVAGGLDTQYF. CDR3 nucleotide sequence: TGTGCCAGCAGTGAATCAGTAGCGGGGGGGCTAGATACGCAGTATTTT.

The V call is TRBV25-1, the J call TRBJ1-1; no firm D call. Germline V gene lookup returns CDR1 MGHDK and CDR2 SYGVNS. V lost 7 bases, J lost 3 bases, and 9 bases lay in between. The CDR3 is 12 amino acids. CDR3 DNA sequence: TGTGCCAGCACAGCGGGGTACACTGAAGCTTTCTTT. Translated: CASTAGYTEAFF.

This sequence joins TRBV5-1 and TRBJ2-1, with 8 bases aligning to TRBD2. Germline V gene sequence: CDR1 SGHRS, CDR2 YFSETQ. V was clipped by 1 base and J by 1 base; unmatched bases: 4. The length of the CDR3 is 16 residues. CDR3 region: CASSLLAGSSYNEQFF. As DNA, the CDR3 is TGCGCCAGCAGCTTGTTAGCGGGGTCATCCTACAATGAGCAGTTCTTC.

The chain recombines TRBV27 with TRBJ2-1, with a possible D match to TRBD2 (5 bases). V shed 3 bases and J shed 0 bases, with 9 bases lying between them. The CDR3 is made up of 15 amino acids. Germline CDR1 MNHEY, CDR2 SMNVEV (reference sequence). CDR3 protein: CASSFEGLSYNEQFF. The CDR3 DNA follows: TGTGCCAGCAGTTTCGAGGGCCTCTCCTACAATGAGCAGTTCTTC.

V is TRBV6-5 and J is TRBJ2-3; D is unclear. Germline V CDR1 and CDR2: MNHEY, SVGAGI. V was shortened by 10 bases and J by 1 base, with 9 bases between the two germline ends. This CDR3 spans 12 amino acids. CDR3 loop: CATNGGTDTQYF. CDR3 coding DNA: TGTGCCACCAACGGAGGCACAGATACGCAGTATTTT.

The sample holds one count of this clone. A junction boundary mismatches the germline segment, possibly from a read error. The chain joins TRBV27 to TRBJ2-3; 11 bases fit TRBD2. This CDR3 is 15 amino acids long. Germline V lookup: CDR1 MNHEY, CDR2 SMNVEV (reference sequence). CDR3: CASSFTSGGTATQYF. CDR3 nucleotides: TGTGCCAGCAGTTTTACTAGCGGGGGCACAGCTACGCAGTATTTT.

The chain links TRBV18 to TRBJ2-7; D could derive from TRBD1 or TRBD2 (5 bases each). V was trimmed by 3 bases and J by 2 bases, leaving 11 bases between them. Germline V gene sequence: CDR1 KGHSH, CDR2 LQKENI. CDR3 length equals 14 residues. The CDR3 spells CASSPSGTPYEQYF. Written as DNA, the CDR3 is TGTGCCAGCTCACCCTCAGGGACCCCCTACGAGCAGTACTTC.

V gene TRBV5-4 combines with J gene TRBJ1-1, with a possible D match to TRBD1 (6 bases). V was clipped by 1 base and J by 4 bases, with 14 bases between them. Germline CDR1 SGHNT, CDR2 YYREEE (reference sequence). CDR3 length: 15 amino acids. The CDR3: CASSLWGGEGTEAFF. As DNA, the CDR3 is TGTGCCAGCAGCTTGTGGGGGGGCGAGGGCACTGAAGCTTTCTTT. Supplemented by reference TRBV5-4 and TRBJ1-1, the full variable domain reads ETGVTQSPTHLIKTRGQQVTLRCSSQSGHNTVSWYQQALGQGPQFIFQYYREEENGRGNFPPRFSGLQFPNYSSELNVNALELDDSALYLCASSLWGGEGTEAFFGQGTRLTVV.

The chain recombines TRBV28 with TRBJ1-3, with TRBD1 identical over 7 bases. The V gene end was trimmed by 2 bases and the J gene end by 0 bases; junction bases not matched to a gene: 7. The V gene's germline CDR1 is MDHEN and CDR2 SYDVKM. The CDR3 consists of 17 residues. CDR3 protein: CASSLVGTAGSGNTIYF. The CDR3 DNA follows: TGTGCCAGCAGTTTAGTTGGGACAGCGGGCTCTGGAAACACCATATATTTT.